This paragraph reports one T cell receptor beta chain. Under the authors' procedure: Nucleated cell counts were estimated from reference gene primer amplification. Sequencing used immunoSEQ multiplex PCR; TCRdb keeps in-frame clones, though not all of them. The DNA gave D and trimming, while V, J and clone size come from that table. Of approximately 450,000 clones in the sample, about 85% are singletons; the top ten hold roughly 1.8%. Recruits, aged roughly 18 to 95 years, lived in 24 US areas. Participants were placed into cohorts based on the clinical history they reported. This entry comes from a study of blood T cell repertoires in COVID-19. Study in general: Sample material is recorded as cDNA or gDNA derived from T cells, B-cell-depleted T cells, or PBMCs.

The germline CDR1 and CDR2 sequences are SEHNR and FQNEAQ (reference sequence). The CDR3 loop spans 15 amino acids. The V segment lost 5 bases and the J segment 4 bases; nucleotides outside the gene matches: 8. J is TRBJ2-7 and V is TRBV7-9; 10 bases map to TRBD1. The specimen sequenced was PBMCs or T cells enriched from blood (not recorded which). The sequence was collected from a woman aged 18-29 years with acute COVID-19. CDR3 sequence reads: CASSHGQGGLYEQYF. DNA for the CDR3: TGTGCCAGCAGCCACGGACAGGGGGGTTTGTACGAGCAGTACTTC.